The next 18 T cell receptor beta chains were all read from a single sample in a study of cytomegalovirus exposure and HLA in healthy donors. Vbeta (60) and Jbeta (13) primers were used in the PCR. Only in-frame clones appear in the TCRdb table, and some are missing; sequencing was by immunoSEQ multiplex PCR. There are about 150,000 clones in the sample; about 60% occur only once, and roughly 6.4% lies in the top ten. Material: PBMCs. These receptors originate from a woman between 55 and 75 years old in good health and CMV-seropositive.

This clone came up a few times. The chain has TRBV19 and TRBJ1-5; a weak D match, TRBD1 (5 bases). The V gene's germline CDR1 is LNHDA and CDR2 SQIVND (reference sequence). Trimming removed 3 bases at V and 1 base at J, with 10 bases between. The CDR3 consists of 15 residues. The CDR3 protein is CASSMLDTSNQPQHF. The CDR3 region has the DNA TGTGCCAGTAGTATGTTGGACACGAGCAATCAGCCCCAGCATTTT. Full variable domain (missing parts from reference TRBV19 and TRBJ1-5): DGGITQSPKYLFRKEGQNVTLSCEQNLNHDAMYWYRQDPGQGLRLIYYSQIVNDFQKGDIAEGYSVSREKKESFPLTVTSAQKNPTAFYLCASSMLDTSNQPQHFGDGTRLSIL.

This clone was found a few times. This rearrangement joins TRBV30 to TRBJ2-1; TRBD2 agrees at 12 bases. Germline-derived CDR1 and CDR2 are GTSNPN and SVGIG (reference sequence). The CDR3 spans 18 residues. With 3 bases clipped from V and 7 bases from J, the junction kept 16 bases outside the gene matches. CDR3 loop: CAWSSGTSGSSLGNEQFF. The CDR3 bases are TGTGCCTGGAGCTCCGGGACTAGCGGGTCCTCACTGGGGAATGAGCAGTTCTTC.

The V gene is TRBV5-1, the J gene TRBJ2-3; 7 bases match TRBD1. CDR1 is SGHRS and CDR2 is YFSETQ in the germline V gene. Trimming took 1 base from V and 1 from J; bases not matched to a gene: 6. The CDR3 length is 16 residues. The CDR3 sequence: CASSLFGTVGTDTQYF. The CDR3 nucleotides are TGCGCCAGCAGCTTGTTCGGGACAGTCGGCACAGATACGCAGTATTTT.

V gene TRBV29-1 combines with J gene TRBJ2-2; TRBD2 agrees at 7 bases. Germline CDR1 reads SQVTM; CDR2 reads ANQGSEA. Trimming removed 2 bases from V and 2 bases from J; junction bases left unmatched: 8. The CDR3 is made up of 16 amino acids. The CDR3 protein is CSVETLTSANTGELFF. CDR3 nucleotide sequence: TGCAGCGTTGAAACCCTTACTAGCGCCAACACCGGGGAGCTGTTTTTT.

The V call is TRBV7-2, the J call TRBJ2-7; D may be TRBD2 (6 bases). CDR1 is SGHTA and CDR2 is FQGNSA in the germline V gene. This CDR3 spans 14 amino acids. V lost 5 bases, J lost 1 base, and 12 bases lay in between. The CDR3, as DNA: TGTGCCAGCAGCCCCAGCGGAGGGTCCTACGAGCAGTACTTC. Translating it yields CASSPSGGSYEQYF.

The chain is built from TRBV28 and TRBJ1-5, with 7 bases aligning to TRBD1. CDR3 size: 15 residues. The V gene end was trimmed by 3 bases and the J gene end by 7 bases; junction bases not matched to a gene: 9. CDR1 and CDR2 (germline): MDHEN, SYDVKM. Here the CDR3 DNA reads TGTGCCAGCAGTTTTGTCGCAGGGGGTAGACAGCCCCAGCATTTT. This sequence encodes CASSFVAGGRQPQHF. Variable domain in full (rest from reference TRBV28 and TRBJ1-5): DVKVTQSSRYLVKRTGEKVFLECVQDMDHENMFWYRQDPGLGLRLIYFSYDVKMKEKGDIPEGYSVSREKKERFSLILESASTNQTSMYLCASSFVAGGRQPQHFGDGTRLSIL.

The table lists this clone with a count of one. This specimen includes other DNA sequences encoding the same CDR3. CDR3 in amino acids: CASSLGQVNTEAFF. The CDR3 DNA sequence: TGTGCCAGCAGCCTCGGACAGGTGAACACTGAAGCTTTCTTT. The V gene is TRBV28, the J gene TRBJ1-1, with 7 bases aligning to TRBD1. CDR1 and CDR2 from the germline V gene are MDHEN and SYDVKM. This CDR3 comprises 14 residues. The V segment lost 6 bases and the J segment 0 bases; nucleotides outside the gene matches: 4.

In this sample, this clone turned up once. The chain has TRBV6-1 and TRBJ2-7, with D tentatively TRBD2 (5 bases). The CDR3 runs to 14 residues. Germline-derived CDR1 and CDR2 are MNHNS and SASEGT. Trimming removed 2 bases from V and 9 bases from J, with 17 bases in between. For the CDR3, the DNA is TGTGCCAGCAGTGAAACGGCGGGTCCGGATAGGCAGTACTTC. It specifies CASSETAGPDRQYF.

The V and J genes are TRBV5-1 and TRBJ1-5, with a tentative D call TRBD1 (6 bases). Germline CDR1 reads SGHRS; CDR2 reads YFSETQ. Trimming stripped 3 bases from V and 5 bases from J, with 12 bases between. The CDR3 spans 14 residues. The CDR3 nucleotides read TGCGCCAGCAGCTCGACAGGTGGGGATCAGCCCCAGCATTTT. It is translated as CASSSTGGDQPQHF.

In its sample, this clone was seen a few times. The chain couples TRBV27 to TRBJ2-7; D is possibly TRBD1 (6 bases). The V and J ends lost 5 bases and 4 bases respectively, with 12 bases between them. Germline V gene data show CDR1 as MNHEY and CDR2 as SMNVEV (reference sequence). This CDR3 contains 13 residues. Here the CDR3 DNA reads TGTGCCAGCAGTCGGCTTCAGGGGTACGAGCAGTACTTC. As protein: CASSRLQGYEQYF.

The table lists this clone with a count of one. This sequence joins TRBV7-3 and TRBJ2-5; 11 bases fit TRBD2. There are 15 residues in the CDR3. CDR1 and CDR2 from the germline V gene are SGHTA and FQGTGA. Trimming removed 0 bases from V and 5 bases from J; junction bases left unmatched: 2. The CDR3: CASSLTGTSGETQYF. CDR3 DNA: TGTGCCAGCAGCTTAACCGGGACTAGCGGCGAGACCCAGTACTTC.

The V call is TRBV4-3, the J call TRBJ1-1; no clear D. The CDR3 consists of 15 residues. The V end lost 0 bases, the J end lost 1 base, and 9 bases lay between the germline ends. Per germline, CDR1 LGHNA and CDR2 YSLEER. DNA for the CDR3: TGCGCCAGCAGCCAAGAGAATACAGAGAACACTGAAGCTTTCTTT. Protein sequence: CASSQENTENTEAFF.

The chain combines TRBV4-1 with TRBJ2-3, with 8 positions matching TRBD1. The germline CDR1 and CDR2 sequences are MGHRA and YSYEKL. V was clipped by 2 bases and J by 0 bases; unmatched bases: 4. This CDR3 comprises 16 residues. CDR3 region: CASSQTGTGSTDTQYF. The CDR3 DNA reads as TGCGCCAGCAGCCAAACCGGGACAGGTAGCACAGATACGCAGTATTTT.

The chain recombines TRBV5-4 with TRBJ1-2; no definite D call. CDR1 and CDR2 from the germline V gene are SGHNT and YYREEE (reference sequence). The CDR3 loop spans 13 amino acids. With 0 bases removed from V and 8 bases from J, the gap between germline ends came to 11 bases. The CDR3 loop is CASSLARGQGYTF. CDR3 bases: TGTGCCAGCAGCTTGGCCCGCGGCCAAGGCTACACCTTC.

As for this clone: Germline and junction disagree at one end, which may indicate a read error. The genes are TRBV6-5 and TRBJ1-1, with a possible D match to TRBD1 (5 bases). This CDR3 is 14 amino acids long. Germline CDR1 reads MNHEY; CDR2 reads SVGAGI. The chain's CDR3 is CASSYGQGGTGAFF. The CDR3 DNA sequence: TGTGCCAGCAGTTACGGGCAGGGTGGGACTGGAGCTTTCTTT.

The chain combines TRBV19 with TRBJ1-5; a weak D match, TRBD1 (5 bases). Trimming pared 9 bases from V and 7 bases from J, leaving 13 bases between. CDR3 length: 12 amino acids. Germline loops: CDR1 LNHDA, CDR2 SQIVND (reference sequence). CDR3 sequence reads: CASASGSQPQHF. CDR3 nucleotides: TGTGCCAGCGCGTCAGGGTCCCAGCCCCAGCATTTT.

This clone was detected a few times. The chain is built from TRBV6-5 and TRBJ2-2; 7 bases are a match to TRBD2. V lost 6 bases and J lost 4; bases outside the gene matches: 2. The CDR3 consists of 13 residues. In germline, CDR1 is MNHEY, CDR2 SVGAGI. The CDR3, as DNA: TGTGCCAGCAGCCCGGGGGGCACCGGGGAGCTGTTTTTT. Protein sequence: CASSPGGTGELFF.

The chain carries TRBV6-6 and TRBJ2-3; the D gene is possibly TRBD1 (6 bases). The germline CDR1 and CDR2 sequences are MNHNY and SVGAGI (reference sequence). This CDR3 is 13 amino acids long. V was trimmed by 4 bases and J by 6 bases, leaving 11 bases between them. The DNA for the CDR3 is TGTGCCAGCAGTTTAGGGGGTAGGGATACGCAGTATTTT. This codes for CASSLGGRDTQYF.